Listed below are T cell receptor beta chains from one sample, sequenced in a study of CD8 T cells in Susac syndrome. TCRdb used MiXCR to reprocess the immunoSEQ multiplex PCR reads, holding one entry per CDR3 protein. In the table there are roughly 130,000 distinct CDR3 sequences, roughly 95% of which are singletons. Sequencing input: CD4+ T cells from PBMCs. The receptors shown here come from a human donor in good health. Each CDR3 is given with its conserved first and last residue. D genes are given only for firm matches. Clone size is shown for a subset of rows, as once, few, many or a class of expanded clone.

V gene: TRBV19; clone size: .; D gene: .; CDR3 length: 15; J gene: TRBJ2-7; CDR3 protein: CATIGFGWSSYEQYF; CDR3 DNA: TGTGCCACTATTGGGTTTGGCTGGAGCTCCTACGAGCAGTACTTC
V gene: TRBV28; clone size: .; D gene: .; CDR3 length: 11; J gene: TRBJ2-5; CDR3 protein: CASARAGTQYF; CDR3 DNA: TGTGCCAGCGCCAGGGCCGGGACCCAGTACTTC
V gene: TRBV19; clone size: .; D gene: TRBD2; CDR3 length: 16; J gene: TRBJ2-6; CDR3 protein: CASKVSGLPGANVLTF; CDR3 DNA: TGTGCCAGTAAGGTTAGCGGGTTACCTGGGGCCAACGTCCTGACTTTC
V gene: TRBV20-1; clone size: once; D gene: .; CDR3 length: 14; J gene: TRBJ1-5; CDR3 protein: CSAREPPSRQPQHF; CDR3 DNA: TGCAGTGCTAGAGAACCTCCTTCGAGGCAGCCCCAGCATTTT
V gene: TRBV19; clone size: .; D gene: .; CDR3 length: 15; J gene: TRBJ2-6; CDR3 protein: CASSIDPSGANVLTF; CDR3 DNA: TGTGCCAGTAGTATAGATCCCTCTGGGGCCAACGTCCTGACTTTC
V gene: TRBV5-1; clone size: .; D gene: TRBD2; CDR3 length: 14; J gene: TRBJ2-7; CDR3 protein: CASSPGGLSYEQYF; CDR3 DNA: TGCGCCAGCAGCCCGGGGGGACTTTCCTACGAGCAGTACTTC
V gene: TRBV2; clone size: .; D gene: TRBD2; CDR3 length: 15; J gene: TRBJ2-7; CDR3 protein: CASRNGGRAGVEQYF; CDR3 DNA: TGTGCCAGCAGGAATGGCGGGCGAGCGGGAGTCGAGCAGTACTTC
V gene: TRBV19; clone size: .; D gene: .; CDR3 length: 14; J gene: TRBJ2-7; CDR3 protein: CATVSPQNAYEQYF; CDR3 DNA: TGTGCCACAGTTTCCCCACAGAATGCCTACGAGCAGTACTTC
V gene: TRBV28; clone size: .; D gene: TRBD1; CDR3 length: 16; J gene: TRBJ1-5; CDR3 protein: CASRPDRDSTDQPQHF; CDR3 DNA: TGTGCCAGCAGGCCCGACAGGGACTCAACCGATCAGCCCCAGCATTTT
V gene: TRBV20-1; clone size: .; D gene: TRBD1; CDR3 length: 14; J gene: TRBJ2-7; CDR3 protein: CSASKGPQGNEQYF; CDR3 DNA: TGCAGTGCTAGTAAAGGGCCACAGGGGAACGAGCAGTACTTC
V gene: TRBV27; clone size: few; D gene: .; CDR3 length: 13; J gene: TRBJ2-2; CDR3 protein: CASSLSSTGELFF; CDR3 DNA: TGTGCCAGCAGTTTATCGTCTACCGGGGAGCTGTTTTTT
V gene: TRBV3-1; clone size: .; D gene: .; CDR3 length: 11; J gene: TRBJ2-5; CDR3 protein: CASNGQETQYF; CDR3 DNA: TGTGCCAGCAACGGTCAAGAGACCCAGTACTTC
V gene: TRBV9; clone size: .; D gene: .; CDR3 length: 13; J gene: TRBJ1-1; CDR3 protein: CASSVDGGTEAFF; CDR3 DNA: TGTGCCAGCAGCGTGGACGGGGGCACTGAAGCTTTCTTT
V gene: TRBV5-1; clone size: .; D gene: .; CDR3 length: 14; J gene: TRBJ2-7; CDR3 protein: CASSIKGVTYEQYF; CDR3 DNA: TGCGCCAGCAGCATTAAGGGGGTAACCTACGAGCAGTACTTC
V gene: TRBV6-2/TRBV6-3; clone size: .; D gene: .; CDR3 length: 16; J gene: TRBJ1-5; CDR3 protein: CASRPPGPSGNQPQHF; CDR3 DNA: TGTGCCAGCAGACCCCCGGGACCGTCGGGTAATCAGCCCCAGCATTTT
V gene: TRBV28; clone size: once; D gene: .; CDR3 length: 14; J gene: TRBJ2-1; CDR3 protein: CASNGQSSYNEQFF; CDR3 DNA: TGTGCCAGCAACGGGCAGAGCTCCTACAATGAGCAGTTCTTC
V gene: TRBV6-1; clone size: .; D gene: TRBD2; CDR3 length: 24; J gene: TRBJ2-1; CDR3 protein: CASSERLWKATGLAGPLSYNEQFF; CDR3 DNA: TGTGCCAGCAGTGAACGACTTTGGAAGGCCACGGGACTAGCGGGCCCTCTCTCCTACAATGAGCAGTTCTTC
V gene: TRBV23-1; clone size: .; D gene: TRBD1; CDR3 length: 16; J gene: TRBJ2-7; CDR3 protein: CASSLGPGTGVDEQYF; CDR3 DNA: TGCGCCAGCAGTCTAGGGCCCGGGACAGGGGTCGACGAGCAGTACTTC
V gene: TRBV29-1; clone size: .; D gene: .; CDR3 length: 15; J gene: TRBJ2-3; CDR3 protein: CSSKERGASTDTQYF; CDR3 DNA: TGCAGCTCAAAAGAGAGGGGTGCTAGCACAGATACGCAGTATTTT
V gene: TRBV28; clone size: .; D gene: TRBD2; CDR3 length: 17; J gene: TRBJ2-3; CDR3 protein: CASSLRLAGELTDTQYF; CDR3 DNA: TGTGCCAGCAGTTTGCGGCTAGCGGGAGAGCTCACAGATACGCAGTATTTT